This entry features one T cell receptor (beta chain) sequence. Its target is not known. In the original analysis: Out-of-frame sequences were removed, leaving roughly 2.1 million distinct TCRbeta sequences. The method was immunoSEQ multiplex PCR; TCRdb's version includes in-frame clones alone and lacks a portion of them. D and trimming were read from the DNA, whereas the V and J calls and clone size are those reported in that table. There are about 44,000 clones in the sample; over 65% occur only once, and more than 1.5% lies in the top ten. The data were taken from a study of memory CD4+ T cells and cytomegalovirus serostatus. Study results and limitations: Of approximately 160 reported CMV TCRbeta sequences, around 62 were found in memory CD4+ repertoires. Repertoires predicted CMV serostatus with median bootstrapped AUC of roughly 0.95. The CMV-associated TCR signature appears largely within the CD4+ memory repertoire.

The sort gate was single viable CD3+CD4+CD8-CD45RO+ cells for memory CD4+ T cells. The sequence was obtained from an adult in good health and CMV-seronegative. What was sequenced was memory CD4+ T cells from blood.

The CDR3 coding sequence is TGTGCCAGCAGCACATTAGCGGGGGGCTACGATACGCAGTATTTT. Residues: CASSTLAGGYDTQYF. The chain uses TRBV7-2 and TRBJ2-3; 10 bases fit TRBD2. There are 15 residues in the CDR3. V gave up 5 bases and J gave up 6 bases; unmatched junction bases: 8. The germline V gene has CDR1 SGHTA and CDR2 FQGNSA. Full variable domain (outside the CDR3, taken from reference TRBV7-2 and TRBJ2-3): GAGVSQSPSNKVTEKGKDVELRCDPISGHTALYWYRQSLGQGLEFLIYFQGNSAPDKSGLPSDRFSAERTGGSVSTLTIQRTQQEDSAVYLCASSTLAGGYDTQYFGPGTRLTVL.